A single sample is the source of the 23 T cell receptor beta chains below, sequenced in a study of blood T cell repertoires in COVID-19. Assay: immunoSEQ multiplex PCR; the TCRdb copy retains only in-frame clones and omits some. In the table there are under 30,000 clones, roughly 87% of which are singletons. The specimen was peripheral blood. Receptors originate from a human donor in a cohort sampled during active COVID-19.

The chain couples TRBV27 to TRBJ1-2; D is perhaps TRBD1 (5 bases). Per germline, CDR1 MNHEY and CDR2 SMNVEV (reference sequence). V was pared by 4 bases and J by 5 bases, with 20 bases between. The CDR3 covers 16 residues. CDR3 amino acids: CASSSIRAPIGYGYTF. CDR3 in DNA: TGTGCCAGCAGTTCGATCAGGGCCCCGATAGGGTATGGCTACACCTTC.

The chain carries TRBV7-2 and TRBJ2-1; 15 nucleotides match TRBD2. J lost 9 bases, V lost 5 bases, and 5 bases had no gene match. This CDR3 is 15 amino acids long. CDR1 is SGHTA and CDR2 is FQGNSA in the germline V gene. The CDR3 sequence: CASSLGTSGGREQFF. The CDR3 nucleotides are TGTGCCAGCAGCCTCGGGACTAGCGGGGGGCGTGAGCAGTTCTTC. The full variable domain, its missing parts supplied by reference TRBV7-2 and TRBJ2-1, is GAGVSQSPSNKVTEKGKDVELRCDPISGHTALYWYRQSLGQGLEFLIYFQGNSAPDKSGLPSDRFSAERTGGSVSTLTIQRTQQEDSAVYLCASSLGTSGGREQFFGPGTRLTVL.

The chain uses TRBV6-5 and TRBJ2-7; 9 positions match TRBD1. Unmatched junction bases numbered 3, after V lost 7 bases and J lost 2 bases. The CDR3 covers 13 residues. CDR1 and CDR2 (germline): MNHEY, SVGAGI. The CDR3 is CASMRDRAYEQYF. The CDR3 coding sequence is TGTGCCAGCATGCGGGACAGGGCCTACGAGCAGTACTTC.

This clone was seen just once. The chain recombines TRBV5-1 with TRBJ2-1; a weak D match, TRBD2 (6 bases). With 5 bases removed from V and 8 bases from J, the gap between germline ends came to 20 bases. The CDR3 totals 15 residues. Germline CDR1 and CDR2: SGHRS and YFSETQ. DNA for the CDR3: TGCGCCAGCAGTGAGCATGTAGCGGACGGGCATGAGCAGTTCTTC. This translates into CASSEHVADGHEQFF.

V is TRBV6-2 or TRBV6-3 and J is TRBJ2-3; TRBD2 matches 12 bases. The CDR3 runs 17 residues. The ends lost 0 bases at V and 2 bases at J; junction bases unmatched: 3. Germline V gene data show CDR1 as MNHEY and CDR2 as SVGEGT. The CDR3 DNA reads TGTGCCAGCAGTTACTCTCCTAGCGGGGGGGCCACAGATACGCAGTATTTT. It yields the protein CASSYSPSGGATDTQYF.

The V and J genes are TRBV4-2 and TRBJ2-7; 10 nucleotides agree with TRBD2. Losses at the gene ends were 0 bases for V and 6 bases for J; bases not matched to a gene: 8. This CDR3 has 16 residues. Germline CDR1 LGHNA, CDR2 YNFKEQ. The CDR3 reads CASSQDGSGGAREQYF. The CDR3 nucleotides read TGTGCCAGCAGCCAAGACGGCAGCGGGGGGGCTCGCGAGCAGTACTTC.

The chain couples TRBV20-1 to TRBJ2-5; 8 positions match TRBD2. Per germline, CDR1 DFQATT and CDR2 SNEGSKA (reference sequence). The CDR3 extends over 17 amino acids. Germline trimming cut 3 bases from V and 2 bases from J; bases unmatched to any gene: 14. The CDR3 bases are TGCAGTGCTAGTGTATGGGCGGGGGGTACTTCACAAGAGACCCAGTACTTC. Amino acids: CSASVWAGGTSQETQYF.

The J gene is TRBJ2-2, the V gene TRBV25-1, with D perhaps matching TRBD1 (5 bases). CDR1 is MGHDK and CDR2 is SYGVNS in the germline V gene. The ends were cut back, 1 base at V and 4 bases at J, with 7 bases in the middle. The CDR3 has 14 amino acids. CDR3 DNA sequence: TGTGCCAGCAGTGAATCAAGGGGCACCGGGGAGCTGTTTTTT. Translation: CASSESRGTGELFF.

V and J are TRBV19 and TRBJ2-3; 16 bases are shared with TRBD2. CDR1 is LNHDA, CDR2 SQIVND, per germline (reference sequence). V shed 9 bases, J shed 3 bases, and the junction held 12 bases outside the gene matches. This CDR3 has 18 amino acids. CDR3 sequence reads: CASIGTSGGVGGTDTQYF. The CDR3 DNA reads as TGTGCCAGCATAGGGACTAGCGGGGGGGTAGGGGGAACAGATACGCAGTATTTT. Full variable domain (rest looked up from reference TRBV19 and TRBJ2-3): DGGITQSPKYLFRKEGQNVTLSCEQNLNHDAMYWYRQDPGQGLRLIYYSQIVNDFQKGDIAEGYSVSREKKESFPLTVTSAQKNPTAFYLCASIGTSGGVGGTDTQYFGPGTRLTVL.

This chain's CDR3 is CASSSYQETQYF. The CDR3 DNA sequence: TGTGCCAGCAGCTCTTATCAAGAGACCCAGTACTTC. The V and J genes are TRBV7-2 and TRBJ2-5; D is uncertain. V was shortened by 4 bases and J by 2 bases, with 5 bases between the two germline ends. The germline gives CDR1 SGHTA, CDR2 FQGNSA. This CDR3 is built from 12 residues. The whole variable domain, remainder taken from reference TRBV7-2 and TRBJ2-5, is GAGVSQSPSNKVTEKGKDVELRCDPISGHTALYWYRQSLGQGLEFLIYFQGNSAPDKSGLPSDRFSAERTGGSVSTLTIQRTQQEDSAVYLCASSSYQETQYFGPGTRLLVL.

The CDR3 is CAISVRSSGGVNEQFF. The CDR3, as DNA: TGTGCCATCAGTGTGAGGTCTAGCGGGGGGGTCAATGAGCAGTTCTTC. This rearrangement joins TRBV10-3 to TRBJ2-1, with 12 bases matching TRBD2. Germline values: CDR1 ENHRY, CDR2 SYGVKD. V shed 4 bases, J shed 6 bases, and the junction held 7 bases outside the gene matches. The CDR3 covers 16 residues.

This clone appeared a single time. CDR3 sequence: CASSPTGSGNTIYF. In nucleotides, the CDR3 is TGTGCCAGCAGCCCGACGGGGTCTGGAAACACCATATATTTT. This rearrangement joins TRBV7-2 to TRBJ1-3; D unclear. The V end lost 5 bases, the J end lost 1 base, and 9 bases lay between the germline ends. CDR1 SGHTA and CDR2 FQGNSA come from the germline V gene. The CDR3 extends over 14 amino acids.

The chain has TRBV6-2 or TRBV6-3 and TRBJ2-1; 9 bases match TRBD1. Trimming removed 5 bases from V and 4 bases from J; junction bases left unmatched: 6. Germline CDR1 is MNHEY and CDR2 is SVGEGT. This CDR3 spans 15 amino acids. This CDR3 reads CASSDRDRVYNEQFF. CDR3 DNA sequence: TGTGCCAGCAGTGACCGGGACAGGGTATACAATGAGCAGTTCTTC.

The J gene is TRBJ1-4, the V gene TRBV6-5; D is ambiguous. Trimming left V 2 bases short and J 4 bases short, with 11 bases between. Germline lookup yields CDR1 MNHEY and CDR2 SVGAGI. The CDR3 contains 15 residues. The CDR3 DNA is TGTGCCAGCAGTTACGGTGGCGGATATAATGAAAAACTGTTTTTT. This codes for CASSYGGGYNEKLFF.

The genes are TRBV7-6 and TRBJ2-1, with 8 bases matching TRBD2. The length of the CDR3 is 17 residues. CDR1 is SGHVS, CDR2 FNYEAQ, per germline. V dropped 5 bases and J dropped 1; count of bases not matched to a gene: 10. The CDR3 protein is CASSLERGGGSYNEQFF. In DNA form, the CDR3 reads TGTGCCAGCAGCCTAGAACGGGGGGGCGGATCCTACAATGAGCAGTTCTTC.

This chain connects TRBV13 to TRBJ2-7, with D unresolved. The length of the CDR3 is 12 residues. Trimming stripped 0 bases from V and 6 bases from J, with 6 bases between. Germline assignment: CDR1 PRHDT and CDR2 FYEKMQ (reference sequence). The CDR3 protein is CASSLGQVEQYF. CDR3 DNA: TGTGCCAGCAGCTTAGGCCAGGTCGAGCAGTACTTC.

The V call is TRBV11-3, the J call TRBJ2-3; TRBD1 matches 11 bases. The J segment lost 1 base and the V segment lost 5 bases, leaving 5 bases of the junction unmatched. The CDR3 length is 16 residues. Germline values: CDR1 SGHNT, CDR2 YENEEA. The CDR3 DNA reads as TGTGCCAGCAGCACGGGACAGGGGGGACGCACAGATACGCAGTATTTT. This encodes CASSTGQGGRTDTQYF.

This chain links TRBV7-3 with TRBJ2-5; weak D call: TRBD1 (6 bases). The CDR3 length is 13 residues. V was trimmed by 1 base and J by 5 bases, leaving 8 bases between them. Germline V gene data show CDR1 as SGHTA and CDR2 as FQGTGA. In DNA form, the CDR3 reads TGTGCCAGCAGCTTAAATAGGGGGGAGACCCAGTACTTC. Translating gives CASSLNRGETQYF.

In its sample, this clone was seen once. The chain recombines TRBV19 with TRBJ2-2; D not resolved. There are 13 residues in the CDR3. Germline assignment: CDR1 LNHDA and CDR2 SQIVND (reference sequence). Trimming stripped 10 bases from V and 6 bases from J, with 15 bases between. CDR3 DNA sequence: TGTGCCACCACCGAAAACAACGCCGGGGAGCTGTTTTTT. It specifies CATTENNAGELFF.

CDR3 DNA: TGTGCCACGGGGACAGCCCATTCACCCCTCCACTTT. Translated, it gives CATGTAHSPLHF. The chain joins TRBV12-3 or TRBV12-4 to TRBJ1-6, with 7 positions matching TRBD1. Trimming at V came to 10 bases and at J to 8 bases, leaving 5 bases not matched to a gene. The CDR3 is 12 amino acids.

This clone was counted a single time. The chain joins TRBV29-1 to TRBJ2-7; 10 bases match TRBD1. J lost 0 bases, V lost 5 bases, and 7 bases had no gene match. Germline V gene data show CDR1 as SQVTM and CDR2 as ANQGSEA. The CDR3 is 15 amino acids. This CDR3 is CSVRGTGVSSYEQYF. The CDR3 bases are TGCAGCGTTAGAGGGACAGGGGTGAGCTCCTACGAGCAGTACTTC.

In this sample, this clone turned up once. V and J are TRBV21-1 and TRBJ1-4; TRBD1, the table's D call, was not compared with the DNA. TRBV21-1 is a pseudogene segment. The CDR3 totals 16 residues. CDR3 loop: CASSKGQGAPNEKLFF. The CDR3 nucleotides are TGTGCCAGCAGCAAAGGACAGGGGGCTCCTAATGAAAAACTGTTTTTT.

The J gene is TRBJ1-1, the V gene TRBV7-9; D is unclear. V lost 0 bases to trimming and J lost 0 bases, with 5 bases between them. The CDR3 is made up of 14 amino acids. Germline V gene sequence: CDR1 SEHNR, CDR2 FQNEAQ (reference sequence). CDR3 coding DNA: TGTGCCAGCAGCTTAGCGACTATGAACACTGAAGCTTTCTTT. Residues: CASSLATMNTEAFF.